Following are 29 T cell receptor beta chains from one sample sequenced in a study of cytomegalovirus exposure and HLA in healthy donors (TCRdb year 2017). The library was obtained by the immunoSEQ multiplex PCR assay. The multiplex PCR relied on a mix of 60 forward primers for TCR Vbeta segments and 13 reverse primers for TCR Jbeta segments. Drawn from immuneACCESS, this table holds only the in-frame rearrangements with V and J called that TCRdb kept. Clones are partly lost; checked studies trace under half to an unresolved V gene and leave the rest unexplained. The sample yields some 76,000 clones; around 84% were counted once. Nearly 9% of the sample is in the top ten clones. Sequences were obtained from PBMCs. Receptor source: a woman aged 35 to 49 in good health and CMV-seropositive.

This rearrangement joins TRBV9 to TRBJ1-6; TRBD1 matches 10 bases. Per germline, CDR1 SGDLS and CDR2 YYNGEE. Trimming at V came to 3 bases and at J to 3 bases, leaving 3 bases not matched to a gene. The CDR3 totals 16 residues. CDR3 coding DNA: TGTGCCAGCAGCGAGGACAGGGGGAGCTATAATTCACCCCTCCACTTT. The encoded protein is CASSEDRGSYNSPLHF. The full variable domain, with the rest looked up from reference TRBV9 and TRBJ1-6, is DSGVTQTPKHLITATGQRVTLRCSPRSGDLSVYWYQQSLDQGLQFLIQYYNGEERAKGNILERFSAQQFPDLHSELNLSSLELGDSALYFCASSEDRGSYNSPLHFGNGTRLTVT.

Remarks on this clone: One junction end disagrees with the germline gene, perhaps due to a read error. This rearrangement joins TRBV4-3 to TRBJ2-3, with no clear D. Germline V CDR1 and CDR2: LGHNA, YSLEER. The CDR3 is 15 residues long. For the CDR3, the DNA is TGCGTCAGCAGCCAAGACCTCCCCCGCACAGATACGCAGTATTTT. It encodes CVSSQDLPRTDTQYF.

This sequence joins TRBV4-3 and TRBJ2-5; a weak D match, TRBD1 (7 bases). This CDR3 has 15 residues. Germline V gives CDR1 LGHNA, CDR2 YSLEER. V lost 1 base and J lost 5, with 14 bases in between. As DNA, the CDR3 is TGCGCCAGCAGCCAAGGGGCGGCAGGGGGGGAGACCCAGTACTTC. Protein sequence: CASSQGAAGGETQYF.

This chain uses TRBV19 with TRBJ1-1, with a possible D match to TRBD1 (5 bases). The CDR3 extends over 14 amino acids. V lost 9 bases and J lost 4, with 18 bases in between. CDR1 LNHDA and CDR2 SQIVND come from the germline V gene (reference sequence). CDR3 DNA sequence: TGTGCCAGCAGTGGGGAGGCGAGGGGCACTGAAGCTTTCTTT. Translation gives CASSGEARGTEAFF. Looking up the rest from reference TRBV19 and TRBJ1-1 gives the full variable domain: DGGITQSPKYLFRKEGQNVTLSCEQNLNHDAMYWYRQDPGQGLRLIYYSQIVNDFQKGDIAEGYSVSREKKESFPLTVTSAQKNPTAFYLCASSGEARGTEAFFGQGTRLTVV.

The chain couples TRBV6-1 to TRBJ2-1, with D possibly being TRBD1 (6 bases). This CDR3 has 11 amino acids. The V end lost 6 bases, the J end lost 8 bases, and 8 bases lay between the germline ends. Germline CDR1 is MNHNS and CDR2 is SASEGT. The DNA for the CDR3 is TGTGCCAGCAGGGACAGATATGAGCAGTTCTTC. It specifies CASRDRYEQFF.

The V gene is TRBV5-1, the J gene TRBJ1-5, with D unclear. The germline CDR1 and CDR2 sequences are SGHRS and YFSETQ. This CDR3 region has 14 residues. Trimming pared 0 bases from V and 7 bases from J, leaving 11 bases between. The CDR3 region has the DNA TGCGCCAGCAGCTTGGATACGGGTAGCCAGCCCCAGCATTTT. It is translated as CASSLDTGSQPQHF.

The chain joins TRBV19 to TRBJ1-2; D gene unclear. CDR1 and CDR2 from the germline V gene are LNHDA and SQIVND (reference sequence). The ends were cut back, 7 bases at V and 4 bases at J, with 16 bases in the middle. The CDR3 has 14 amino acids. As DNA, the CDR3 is TGTGCCAGTATTAAAAGCGGGGATCTCTATGGCTACACCTTC. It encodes CASIKSGDLYGYTF.

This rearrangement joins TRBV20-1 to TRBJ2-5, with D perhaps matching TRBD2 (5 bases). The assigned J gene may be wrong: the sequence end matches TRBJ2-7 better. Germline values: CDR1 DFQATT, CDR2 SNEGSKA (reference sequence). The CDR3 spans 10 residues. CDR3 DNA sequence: TGCAGTGCGGGGAGTTACGAGCAGTACTTC. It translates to CSAGSYEQYF.

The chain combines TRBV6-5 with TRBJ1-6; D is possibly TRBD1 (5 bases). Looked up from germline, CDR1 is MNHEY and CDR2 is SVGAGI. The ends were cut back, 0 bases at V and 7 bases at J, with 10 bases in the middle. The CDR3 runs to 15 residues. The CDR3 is CASSYSGVGNSPLHF. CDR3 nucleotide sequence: TGTGCCAGCAGTTACTCAGGGGTCGGCAATTCACCCCTCCACTTT.

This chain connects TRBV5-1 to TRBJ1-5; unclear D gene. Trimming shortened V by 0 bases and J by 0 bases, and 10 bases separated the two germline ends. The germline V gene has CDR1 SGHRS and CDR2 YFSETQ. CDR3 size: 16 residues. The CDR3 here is CASSLDSGVSNQPQHF. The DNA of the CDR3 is TGCGCCAGCAGCTTGGATTCCGGGGTTAGCAATCAGCCCCAGCATTTT.

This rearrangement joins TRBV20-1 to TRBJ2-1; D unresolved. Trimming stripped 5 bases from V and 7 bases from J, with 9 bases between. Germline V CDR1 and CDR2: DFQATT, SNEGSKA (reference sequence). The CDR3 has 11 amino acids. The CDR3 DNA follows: TGCAGTGCTCATAGATGGAATGAGCAGTTCTTC. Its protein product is CSAHRWNEQFF.

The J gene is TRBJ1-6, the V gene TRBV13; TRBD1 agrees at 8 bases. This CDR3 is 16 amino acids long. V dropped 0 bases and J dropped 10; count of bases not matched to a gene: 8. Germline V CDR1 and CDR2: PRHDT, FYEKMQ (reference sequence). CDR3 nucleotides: TGTGCCAGCAGCTTAGGGGACAGGGCCTCCGAGTCACCCCTCCACTTT. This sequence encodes CASSLGDRASESPLHF.

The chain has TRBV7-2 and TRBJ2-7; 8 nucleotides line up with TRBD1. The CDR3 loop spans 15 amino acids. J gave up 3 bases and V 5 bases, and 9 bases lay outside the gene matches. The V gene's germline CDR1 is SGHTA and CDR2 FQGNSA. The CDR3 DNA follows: TGTGCCAGCAGCCACGGGACAGGTAGTTTCTACGAGCAGTACTTC. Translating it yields CASSHGTGSFYEQYF.

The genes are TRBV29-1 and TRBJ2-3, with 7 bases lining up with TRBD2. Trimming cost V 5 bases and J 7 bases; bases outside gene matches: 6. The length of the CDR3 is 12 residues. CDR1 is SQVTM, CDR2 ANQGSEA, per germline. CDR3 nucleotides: TGCAGCGTTCGGGACTACGAGAATACGCAGTATTTT. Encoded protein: CSVRDYENTQYF.

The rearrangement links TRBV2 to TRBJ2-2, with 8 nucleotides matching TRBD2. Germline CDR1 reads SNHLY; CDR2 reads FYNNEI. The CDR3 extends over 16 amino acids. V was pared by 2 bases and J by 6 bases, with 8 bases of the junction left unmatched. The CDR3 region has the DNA TGTGCCAGCAGTGAAAGCGGACTAGCTTTGGCCGGGGAGCTGTTTTTT. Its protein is CASSESGLALAGELFF.

CDR3 DNA sequence: TGTGCCAGTAGTGTCGTGAAGGGGCATTGGAATTCACCCCTCCACTTT. It yields the protein CASSVVKGHWNSPLHF. This chain connects TRBV19 to TRBJ1-6, with D possibly matching TRBD1 (5 bases). This CDR3 has 16 residues. Germline V gene data show CDR1 as LNHDA and CDR2 as SQIVND (reference sequence). V was pared by 5 bases and J by 7 bases, with 18 bases between. The variable domain in full, completed from reference TRBV19 and TRBJ1-6, reads DGGITQSPKYLFRKEGQNVTLSCEQNLNHDAMYWYRQDPGQGLRLIYYSQIVNDFQKGDIAEGYSVSREKKESFPLTVTSAQKNPTAFYLCASSVVKGHWNSPLHFGNGTRLTVT.

The DNA of the CDR3 is TGTGCCAGCAGCCCGGACAGGGTTCGTTCCTACGAGCAGTACTTC. Translated, it gives CASSPDRVRSYEQYF. This sequence joins TRBV6-6 and TRBJ2-7, with 8 bases that match TRBD1. From germline, CDR1 is MNHNY and CDR2 SVGAGI (reference sequence). The CDR3 runs 15 residues. V trimming: 6 bases; J trimming: 1 base; junction bases outside the gene matches: 8.

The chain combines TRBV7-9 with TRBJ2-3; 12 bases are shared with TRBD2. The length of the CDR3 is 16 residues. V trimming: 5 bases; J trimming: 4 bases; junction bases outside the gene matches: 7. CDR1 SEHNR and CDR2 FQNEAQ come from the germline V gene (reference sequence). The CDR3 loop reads CASSPTSGGSADTQYF. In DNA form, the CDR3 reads TGTGCCAGCAGCCCGACTAGCGGGGGTTCCGCAGATACGCAGTATTTT.

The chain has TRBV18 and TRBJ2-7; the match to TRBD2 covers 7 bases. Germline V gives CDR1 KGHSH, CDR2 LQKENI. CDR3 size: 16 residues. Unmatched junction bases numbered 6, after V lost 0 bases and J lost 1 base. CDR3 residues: CASSPPTSDGSYEQYF. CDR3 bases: TGTGCCAGCTCACCACCTACTAGCGACGGGTCCTACGAGCAGTACTTC. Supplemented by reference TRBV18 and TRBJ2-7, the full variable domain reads NAGVMQNPRHLVRRRGQEARLRCSPMKGHSHVYWYRQLPEEGLKFMVYLQKENIIDESGMPKERFSAEFPKEGPSILRIQQVVRGDSAAYFCASSPPTSDGSYEQYFGPGTRLTVT.

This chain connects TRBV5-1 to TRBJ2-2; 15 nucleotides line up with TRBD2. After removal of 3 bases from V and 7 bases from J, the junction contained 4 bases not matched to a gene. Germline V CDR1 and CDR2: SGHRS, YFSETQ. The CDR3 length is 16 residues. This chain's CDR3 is CASSWTSGGAGGELFF. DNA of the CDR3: TGCGCCAGCAGCTGGACTAGCGGGGGGGCCGGCGGGGAGCTGTTTTTT.

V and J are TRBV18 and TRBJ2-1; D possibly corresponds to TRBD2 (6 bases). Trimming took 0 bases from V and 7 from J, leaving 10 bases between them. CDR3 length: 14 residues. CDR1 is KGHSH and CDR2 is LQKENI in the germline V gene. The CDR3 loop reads CASSPPGLENEQFF. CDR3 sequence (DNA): TGTGCCAGCTCACCACCGGGACTGGAAAATGAGCAGTTCTTC.

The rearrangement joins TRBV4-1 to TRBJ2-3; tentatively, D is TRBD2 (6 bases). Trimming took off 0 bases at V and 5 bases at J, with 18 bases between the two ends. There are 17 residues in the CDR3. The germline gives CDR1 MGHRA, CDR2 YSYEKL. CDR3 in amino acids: CASSQERTREWGDTQYF. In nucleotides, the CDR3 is TGCGCCAGCAGCCAAGAAAGGACACGGGAGTGGGGAGATACGCAGTATTTT.

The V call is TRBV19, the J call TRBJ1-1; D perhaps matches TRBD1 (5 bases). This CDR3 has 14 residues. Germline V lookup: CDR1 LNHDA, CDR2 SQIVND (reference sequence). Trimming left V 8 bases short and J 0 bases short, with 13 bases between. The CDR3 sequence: CASSPAGLNTEAFF. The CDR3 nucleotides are TGTGCCAGTTCTCCGGCAGGGCTGAACACTGAAGCTTTCTTT.

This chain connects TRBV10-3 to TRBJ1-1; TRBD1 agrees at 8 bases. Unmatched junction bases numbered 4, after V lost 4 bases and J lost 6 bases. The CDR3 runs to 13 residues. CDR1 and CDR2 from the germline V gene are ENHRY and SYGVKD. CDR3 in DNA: TGTGCCATCAGTGGGACAGGGTTCTCTGAAGCTTTCTTT. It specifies CAISGTGFSEAFF.

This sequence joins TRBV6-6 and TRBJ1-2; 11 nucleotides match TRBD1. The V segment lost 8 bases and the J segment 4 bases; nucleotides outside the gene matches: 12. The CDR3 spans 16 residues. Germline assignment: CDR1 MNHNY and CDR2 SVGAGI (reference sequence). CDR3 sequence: CASYRTGGGYSYGYTF. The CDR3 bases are TGTGCCAGCTATAGGACAGGGGGCGGATATAGCTATGGCTACACCTTC.

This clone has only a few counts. The chain's CDR3 is CASSYSGGFTDTQYF. The CDR3 DNA is TGTGCCAGCAGTTACAGCGGGGGGTTCACAGATACGCAGTATTTT. J is TRBJ2-3 and V is TRBV13, with 9 positions matching TRBD2. The CDR3 sequence is 15 residues long. After removal of 6 bases from V and 2 bases from J, the junction contained 6 bases not matched to a gene. Germline V lookup: CDR1 PRHDT, CDR2 FYEKMQ (reference sequence).

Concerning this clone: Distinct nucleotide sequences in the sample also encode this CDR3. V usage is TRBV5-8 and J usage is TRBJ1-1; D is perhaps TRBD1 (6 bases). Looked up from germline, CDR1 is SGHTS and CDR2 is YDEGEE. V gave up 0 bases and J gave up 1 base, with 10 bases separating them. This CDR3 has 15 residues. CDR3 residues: CASSLGTGTNTEAFF. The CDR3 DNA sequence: TGTGCCAGCAGCTTGGGAACAGGGACGAACACTGAAGCTTTCTTT.

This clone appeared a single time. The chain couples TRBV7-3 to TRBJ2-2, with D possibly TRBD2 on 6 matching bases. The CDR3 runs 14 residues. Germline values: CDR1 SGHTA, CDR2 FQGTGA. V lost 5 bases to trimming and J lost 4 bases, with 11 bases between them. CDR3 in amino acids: CASSPTSSTGELFF. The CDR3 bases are TGTGCCAGCAGCCCGACTAGTTCCACCGGGGAGCTGTTTTTT.

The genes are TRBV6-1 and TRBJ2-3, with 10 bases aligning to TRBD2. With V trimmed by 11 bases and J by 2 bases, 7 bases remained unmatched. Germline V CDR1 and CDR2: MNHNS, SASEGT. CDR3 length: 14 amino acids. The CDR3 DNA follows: TGTGCCGGCACACTAGCGGGAACCACAGATACGCAGTATTTT. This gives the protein CAGTLAGTTDTQYF.